This note documents a single TCR beta chain sequence. This clone was seen just once. Its antigen remains unidentified. No base quality information exists; no much larger clone differs at one position. The intended sense of this specimen's time point label: cycle 2 day 1 (C2D1) of nivolumab. Every trial patient had relapsed after autologous stem cell transplantation, and cohorts A, B and C differed in prior brentuximab vedotin exposure. The trial cohort comprised more than 55 patients with relapsed/refractory classical Hodgkin lymphoma whose best overall responses were complete response, partial response or progressive disease. Trial patients were treated with single-agent nivolumab in the multi-cohort phase II CheckMate 205 trial. An independent review committee assessed best overall response using the 2007 International Working Group response criteria. Trial PBMCs were collected just before the start of nivolumab (C1D1) and during therapy at cycle 2 day 1 and cycle 4 day 1. Peripheral blood was collected in 8 mL Vacutainer Cell Preparation Tubes, from which PBMCs were isolated by centrifugation and then cryopreserved.

The cysteine opens and the phenylalanine closes a CDR3 of 14 amino acids. Left in the record is the CDR3 DNA by itself, 42 bases read in frame from the first base. V is reduced by 0 bases and J by 7 bases, leaving a spacing of 14 bases between them. According to the germline V gene (reference sequence), CDR1 reads GTSNPN and CDR2 reads SVGIG. The source of the sample is a study of PD-1 blockade in classical Hodgkin lymphoma (dated by TCRdb to about 2020). About the full investigation: Nivolumab dosing was 3 mg/kg intravenously every 2 weeks, continuing until either disease progression or unacceptable toxicity. The study used CyTOF and TCR beta sequencing to define a peripheral blood immune signature of response to PD-1 blockade in classical Hodgkin lymphoma.

General findings and caveats noted by the study authors: By C4D1, a significant rise was seen in CD4+ TCR diversity but not in CD8+ TCR diversity (p=0.0027 vs p=0.16), and the rise was most apparent among complete responders (p=0.02). Diversity was lower in patients who began nivolumab less than 1 year after ASCT, so these patients were left out of later analyses to avoid confounding by immune reconstitution. Baseline TCR diversity was reported to be lower in newly diagnosed patients than in healthy donors and to be lower still in relapsed/refractory patients. The study was limited to a single clinical trial cohort, and causes of repertoire differences, possibly disease activity or prior therapy, remained undefined. Trial patients achieving complete response had baseline diversity similar to newly diagnosed patients, whereas partial responders and progressors had significantly lower diversity.

The Qiagen DNeasy kit was used to extract genomic DNA both from unsorted PBMCs and from the negatively selected CD4+ and CD8+ fractions. TCR beta CDR3 regions were amplified by immunoSEQ multiplex PCR using primers annealing to V and J segments. Amplification bias was minimized using a synthetic immune receptor repertoire, and residual bias was removed computationally after sequencing. Under the source paper's analysis protocol: Repertoire diversity was quantified as the Shannon entropy index using custom Python scripts. Unsorted, CD4+ and CD8+ repertoires were analyzed separately, except in combined analyses where CD4+ and CD8+ sequences were merged in silico. A clone was considered expanded if an increase in frequency of at least 2-fold after treatment relative to C1D1 was found, and a pseudocount of 0.5 was applied to clones undetected at baseline. Clones with 0 or 1 copy at C1D1 were classified as singleton clones, and clones with 2 or more copies were classified as non-singleton clones. Clones expanded in unsorted samples were labelled as CD4+, CD8+ or unknown by matching protein sequences in sorted samples from the same patient. Wilcoxon tests on paired samples were used to test changes in diversity from C1D1 to C4D1. In its TCRdb copy, this immuneACCESS table keeps in-frame sequences only and misses some clones. Where compared with another copy, unresolved V genes explain less than half of these, and the others have no known cause. That table supplies the V and J calls and clone size; D and trimming were determined from the DNA. The sample contains about 110,000 clones, 89% of them found a single time. Of the sample, roughly 21% is held by the ten largest clones.

This receptor was obtained from a human donor with classical Hodgkin lymphoma. Material: peripheral blood mononuclear cells (PBMCs), obtained before the second cycle of nivolumab. Recombination joined TRBV30 with TRBJ2-3, and the D gene may be TRBD2, 5 bases matching. Here is the DNA: TGTGCCTGGAGTGTAGCAATTCCCGGGAATACGCAGTATTTT. Translated, this gives CAWSVAIPGNTQYF.